This T cell receptor beta chain was identified during a study of blood T cell repertoires in COVID-19. TCRdb's copy holds only in-frame clones and misses some; the assay was immunoSEQ multiplex PCR. The sample shows roughly 200,000 clones, more than 60% of them seen only once. This sequence originates from a man aged 45 to 65 who had recovered from COVID-19. Sample: peripheral blood.

Here the CDR3 reads CASSPIAGYNEQFF. CDR3 DNA: TGTGCCAGCAGCCCTATAGCGGGGTACAATGAGCAGTTCTTC. This chain joins TRBV27 and TRBJ2-1; 8 bases are shared with TRBD2. The length of the CDR3 is 14 residues. The germline gives CDR1 MNHEY, CDR2 SMNVEV (reference sequence). J was trimmed by 4 bases and V by 6 bases; bases with no gene match: 5.